The 32 T cell receptor beta chains below were found in one sample sequenced in a study of blood T cell repertoires in COVID-19. Sequenced by immunoSEQ multiplex PCR; TCRdb stores in-frame clones only, minus some. The table records roughly 200,000 clones, approximately 90% of them present only once. Source material: PBMCs or T cells enriched from blood (not recorded which). The receptors were gathered from a man under 40 who had recovered from COVID-19.

This clone turned up a few times. V gene TRBV4-2 combines with J gene TRBJ1-6; weak D call: TRBD1 (6 bases). Trimming removed 4 bases from V and 6 bases from J, with 16 bases in between. CDR1 is LGHNA and CDR2 is YNFKEQ in the germline V gene. CDR3 length equals 16 residues. Here the CDR3 DNA reads TGTGCCAGCAGCCTAACCGGGACAACTACTAATTCACCCCTCCACTTT. Its protein product is CASSLTGTTTNSPLHF.

J is TRBJ1-1 and V is TRBV3-1 (or the pseudogene TRBV3-2); 8 nucleotides line up with TRBD1. The junction had 16 bases not matched to a gene; V was cut back by 0 bases and J by 10 bases. Germline-derived CDR1 and CDR2 are LGHDT and YNNKEL (reference sequence). The CDR3 has 17 residues. The chain's CDR3 is CASSQDLLQGAPWGAFF. CDR3 nucleotides: TGTGCCAGCAGCCAAGATCTACTGCAGGGGGCACCCTGGGGAGCTTTCTTT.

The gene calls are TRBV11-2 and TRBJ1-6; D possibly corresponds to TRBD1 (5 bases). The CDR3 consists of 11 residues. Germline V gene sequence: CDR1 SGHAT, CDR2 FQNNGV. V was cut by 5 bases and J by 9 bases, with 5 bases left in between. For the CDR3, the DNA is TGTGCCAGCAGCAGGGGTTCACCCCTCCACTTT. The encoded protein is CASSRGSPLHF.

The rearrangement links TRBV19 to TRBJ1-2; D perhaps matches TRBD1 (5 bases). Trimming pared 7 bases from V and 1 base from J, leaving 7 bases between. This CDR3 comprises 12 residues. The V gene's germline CDR1 is LNHDA and CDR2 SQIVND (reference sequence). CDR3 amino acids: CASTTDNYGYTF. The DNA for the CDR3 is TGTGCCAGTACGACAGATAACTATGGCTACACCTTC.

Points on this clone: One end of the junction does not line up with germline, which may come from a read error. Written as DNA, the CDR3 is TGTGCTAGCAGCCCGTACGGGGGGCAGAACACCGGGGAGCTGTTTTTT. It translates to CASSPYGGQNTGELFF. The chain links TRBV7-7 to TRBJ2-2; a possible D gene is TRBD2 (7 bases). The CDR3 length is 16 residues. Germline V gene data show CDR1 as SSHAT and CDR2 as FNYEAQ (reference sequence).

The chain is built from TRBV19 and TRBJ1-5; tentative D call: TRBD1 (6 bases). CDR1 and CDR2 (germline): LNHDA, SQIVND (reference sequence). Trimming stripped 6 bases from V and 6 bases from J, with 12 bases between. This CDR3 spans 13 amino acids. CDR3 sequence (DNA): TGTGCCAGTAGCGGGACAATTAGTCAGCCCCAGCATTTT. Translated, it gives CASSGTISQPQHF.

This chain connects TRBV9 to TRBJ2-3, with TRBD2 matching 8 bases. CDR3 length: 16 residues. The ends lost 4 bases at V and 0 bases at J; junction bases unmatched: 7. The V gene's germline CDR1 is SGDLS and CDR2 YYNGEE. The CDR3 sequence is CASSHRRGGSTDTQYF. Written as DNA, the CDR3 is TGTGCCAGCAGCCACCGCCGGGGGGGGAGCACAGATACGCAGTATTTT.

The J gene is TRBJ2-2, the V gene TRBV6-5; 7 bases fit TRBD1. V lost 5 bases and J lost 11; bases outside the gene matches: 5. From germline, CDR1 is MNHEY and CDR2 SVGAGI. The length of the CDR3 is 12 residues. CDR3 region: CASSHDRVELFF. DNA for the CDR3: TGTGCCAGCAGTCACGACAGGGTCGAGCTGTTTTTT.

This chain uses TRBV28 with TRBJ1-1; tentative D call: TRBD1 (5 bases). V shed 4 bases and J shed 0 bases, with 21 bases lying between them. The CDR3 has 18 residues. Germline V gene lookup returns CDR1 MDHEN and CDR2 SYDVKM. The CDR3 reads CASSSYRPELRVNTEAFF. The CDR3, as DNA: TGTGCCAGCAGTTCTTACAGGCCGGAGCTGAGAGTGAACACTGAAGCTTTCTTT.

The V and J genes are TRBV15 and TRBJ2-7; 8 bases are shared with TRBD1. The V gene's germline CDR1 is LNHNV and CDR2 YYDKDF (reference sequence). J gave up 3 bases and V 1 base, and 23 bases lay outside the gene matches. This CDR3 contains 21 residues. CDR3 region: CATSRGARPLRNRGVGYEQYF. The CDR3 DNA sequence: TGTGCCACCAGCAGAGGAGCCCGCCCTCTACGCAACAGGGGGGTGGGCTACGAGCAGTACTTC.

This clone has only a few counts. The rearrangement uses TRBV4-2 and TRBJ1-6, with 8 bases matching TRBD1. Trimming removed 3 bases from V and 2 bases from J; junction bases left unmatched: 3. Germline values: CDR1 LGHNA, CDR2 YNFKEQ. This CDR3 comprises 16 residues. The CDR3 bases are TGTGCCAGCAGCCAGTCGGACAGGGCCTATAATTCACCCCTCCACTTT. This sequence encodes CASSQSDRAYNSPLHF.

This rearrangement joins TRBV30 to TRBJ2-1; D is unclear. The V gene's germline CDR1 is GTSNPN and CDR2 SVGIG (reference sequence). The V and J ends lost 0 bases and 4 bases respectively, with 10 bases between them. The CDR3 covers 14 residues. The CDR3 loop is CAWSVWSGYNEQFF. For the CDR3, the DNA is TGTGCCTGGAGTGTATGGTCCGGTTACAATGAGCAGTTCTTC.

The V and J genes are TRBV7-9 and TRBJ2-5; tentative D call: TRBD1 (6 bases). Germline V gene lookup returns CDR1 SEHNR and CDR2 FQNEAQ (reference sequence). Deletions cut 5 bases from V and 1 base from J, with 11 bases between. CDR3 length equals 14 residues. Here the CDR3 reads CASSDRDIQETQYF. The CDR3 DNA is TGTGCCAGCAGCGATCGGGACATCCAAGAGACCCAGTACTTC. Supplemented by reference TRBV7-9 and TRBJ2-5, the full variable domain reads DTGVSQNPRHKITKRGQNVTFRCDPISEHNRLYWYRQTLGQGPEFLTYFQNEAQLEKSRLLSDRFSAERPKGSFSTLEIQRTEQGDSAMYLCASSDRDIQETQYFGPGTRLLVL.

The chain has TRBV25-1 and TRBJ2-3, with D unresolved. Germline V gene data show CDR1 as MGHDK and CDR2 as SYGVNS. The CDR3 extends over 16 amino acids. Trimming shortened V by 1 base and J by 2 bases, and 13 bases separated the two germline ends. The CDR3 nucleotides are TGTGCCAGCAGTGAATCTAGGCTAACATACACAGATACGCAGTATTTT. This encodes CASSESRLTYTDTQYF. Variable domain in full (rest from reference TRBV25-1 and TRBJ2-3): EADIYQTPRYLVIGTGKKITLECSQTMGHDKMYWYQQDPGMELHLIHYSYGVNSTEKGDLSSESTVSRIRTEHFPLTLESARPSHTSQYLCASSESRLTYTDTQYFGPGTRLTVL.

The rearrangement joins TRBV4-3 to TRBJ2-7, with D possibly being TRBD2 (5 bases). This CDR3 is 14 amino acids long. Germline CDR1 LGHNA, CDR2 YSLEER. Deletions cut 6 bases from V and 0 bases from J, with 12 bases between. As DNA, the CDR3 is TGCGCCAGCAGACCCGGACTGAGCTCCTACGAGCAGTACTTC. Its protein is CASRPGLSSYEQYF.

V is TRBV6-5 and J is TRBJ2-7, with TRBD2 matching 7 bases. Trimming cost V 7 bases and J 0 bases; bases outside gene matches: 9. The CDR3 spans 15 residues. CDR1 and CDR2 (germline): MNHEY, SVGAGI. CDR3: CASKKEAGSSYEQYF. In DNA, the CDR3 is TGTGCCAGCAAAAAAGAAGCGGGGTCCTCCTACGAGCAGTACTTC.

The rearrangement links TRBV6-5 to TRBJ2-7, with 8 bases lining up with TRBD1. With V trimmed by 9 bases and J by 6 bases, 7 bases remained unmatched. The CDR3 contains 12 residues. Per the germline V gene, CDR1 is MNHEY and CDR2 is SVGAGI. The DNA for the CDR3 is TGTGCCAGTGGCAGGGGGCCAAGCGAGCAGTACTTC. Translation: CASGRGPSEQYF.

This chain links TRBV4-3 with TRBJ2-5; 7 positions agree with TRBD2. The V segment lost 0 bases and the J segment 5 bases; nucleotides outside the gene matches: 6. Germline values: CDR1 LGHNA, CDR2 YSLEER. The CDR3 spans 15 residues. DNA for the CDR3: TGCGCCAGCAGCCAAGATTTCGCGGGAGTGGAGACCCAGTACTTC. Its protein product is CASSQDFAGVETQYF.

The chain combines TRBV10-3 with TRBJ2-7; 8 positions agree with TRBD1. This CDR3 spans 17 amino acids. CDR1 and CDR2 (germline): ENHRY, SYGVKD. J lost 0 bases, V lost 1 base, and 8 bases had no gene match. DNA of the CDR3: TGTGCCATCAGTGAGTTATCTAGGACAGGGATCTCCTACGAGCAGTACTTC. Amino acid sequence: CAISELSRTGISYEQYF.

This chain uses TRBV4-1 with TRBJ1-2, with 9 bases aligning to TRBD1. Losses at the gene ends were 1 base for V and 0 bases for J; bases not matched to a gene: 0. The CDR3 sequence is 15 residues long. Germline loops: CDR1 MGHRA, CDR2 YSYEKL. The CDR3 reads CASSQGDRANYGYTF. The DNA for the CDR3 is TGCGCCAGCAGCCAAGGGGACAGGGCTAACTATGGCTACACCTTC.

The rearrangement uses TRBV27 and TRBJ2-5; 7 positions match TRBD2. With V trimmed by 5 bases and J by 5 bases, 8 bases remained unmatched. The CDR3 runs to 14 residues. The germline CDR1 and CDR2 sequences are MNHEY and SMNVEV (reference sequence). The CDR3 DNA follows: TGTGCCAGCAGTCCCTTTACTAGCGTGGAGACCCAGTACTTC. It yields the protein CASSPFTSVETQYF.

V is TRBV9 and J is TRBJ2-2; weak D call: TRBD1 (6 bases). Germline CDR1 SGDLS, CDR2 YYNGEE. The CDR3 consists of 14 residues. Deletions cut 6 bases from V and 4 bases from J, with 13 bases between. In DNA form, the CDR3 reads TGTGCCAGCAATAAGGGGGTCCGCACCGGGGAGCTGTTTTTT. Residues: CASNKGVRTGELFF.

The rearrangement joins TRBV25-1 to TRBJ2-7, with 7 bases aligning to TRBD2. The V segment lost 6 bases and the J segment 7 bases; nucleotides outside the gene matches: 3. Germline-derived CDR1 and CDR2 are MGHDK and SYGVNS. The CDR3 is 11 residues long. CDR3 sequence: CASRGGVEQYF. In DNA form, the CDR3 reads TGTGCCAGCAGGGGGGGGGTGGAGCAGTACTTC.

This chain's CDR3 is CSASRGTGGAETQYF. The CDR3 nucleotides are TGCAGTGCTAGTCGGGGGACAGGGGGCGCCGAGACCCAGTACTTC. V and J are TRBV20-1 and TRBJ2-5; 12 bases fit TRBD1. The trim removed 3 bases at V and 5 bases at J, leaving 7 bases unmatched. From germline, CDR1 is DFQATT and CDR2 SNEGSKA (reference sequence). The CDR3 has 15 amino acids.

This clone appeared once. This chain uses TRBV11-2 with TRBJ1-1; TRBD1 matches at 8 bases. CDR1 is SGHAT and CDR2 is FQNNGV in the germline V gene. Trimming took 2 bases from V and 6 from J; bases not matched to a gene: 14. This CDR3 spans 17 amino acids. The CDR3, as DNA: TGTGCCAGCAGCTTATGGCAGGGGGCCTCTGGGGTCGCTGAAGCTTTCTTT. Protein sequence: CASSLWQGASGVAEAFF.

The V gene is TRBV6-2 or TRBV6-3, the J gene TRBJ1-1; D unclear. Trimming shortened V by 5 bases and J by 8 bases, and 6 bases separated the two germline ends. The germline CDR1 and CDR2 sequences are MNHEY and SVGEGT. CDR3 length equals 10 residues. CDR3 DNA sequence: TGTGCCAGCAGTGGCAGGGAAGCTTTCTTT. Translation gives CASSGREAFF.

This chain joins TRBV30 and TRBJ1-1; a possible D gene is TRBD1 (5 bases). Germline assignment: CDR1 GTSNPN and CDR2 SVGIG (reference sequence). The V end was cut by 5 bases, the J end by 2 bases, with 6 bases between. The CDR3 runs 11 residues. CDR3: CAWDSNTEAFF. The CDR3 nucleotides are TGTGCCTGGGACAGCAACACTGAAGCTTTCTTT.

The chain recombines TRBV29-1 with TRBJ2-5, with TRBD1 matching 9 bases. The V segment lost 7 bases and the J segment 4 bases; nucleotides outside the gene matches: 13. This CDR3 has 15 residues. The germline V gene has CDR1 SQVTM and CDR2 ANQGSEA. CDR3 coding DNA: TGCAGCGGGACGACAGGGGGTCGATTCGGAGAGACCCAGTACTTC. This codes for CSGTTGGRFGETQYF.

The genes are TRBV29-1 and TRBJ1-5; TRBD1 agrees at 8 bases. CDR1 and CDR2 (germline): SQVTM, ANQGSEA. Germline trimming cut 4 bases from V and 2 bases from J; bases unmatched to any gene: 10. The CDR3 covers 16 residues. CDR3 protein: CSVAKDRDSGNQPQHF. CDR3 nucleotide sequence: TGCAGCGTTGCTAAGGACAGGGACTCTGGCAATCAGCCCCAGCATTTT.

The chain couples TRBV28 to TRBJ2-7; 10 bases align to TRBD2. Germline CDR1 MDHEN, CDR2 SYDVKM. The CDR3 consists of 17 residues. Unmatched junction bases numbered 12, after V lost 1 base and J lost 6 bases. The CDR3: CASSLYLAGATPGEQYF. In DNA form, the CDR3 reads TGTGCCAGCAGTTTATATCTAGCGGGAGCCACCCCTGGCGAGCAGTACTTC.

The chain joins TRBV19 to TRBJ1-6, with 8 bases matching TRBD1. This CDR3 is 15 amino acids long. Germline assignment: CDR1 LNHDA and CDR2 SQIVND (reference sequence). The trim removed 7 bases at V and 10 bases at J, leaving 12 bases unmatched. In DNA, the CDR3 is TGTGCCAGTAAGGATGCCGGGACAGGATCATCACCCCTCCACTTT. It codes for CASKDAGTGSSPLHF. Based on the CDR3 plus reference TRBV19 and TRBJ1-6, the full variable domain is DGGITQSPKYLFRKEGQNVTLSCEQNLNHDAMYWYRQDPGQGLRLIYYSQIVNDFQKGDIAEGYSVSREKKESFPLTVTSAQKNPTAFYLCASKDAGTGSSPLHFGNGTRLTVT.

This clone was detected only a few times. The chain couples TRBV13 to TRBJ2-7; 9 positions match TRBD1. This CDR3 has 16 residues. The J segment lost 2 bases and the V segment lost 4 bases, leaving 9 bases of the junction unmatched. CDR1 is PRHDT, CDR2 FYEKMQ, per germline (reference sequence). Here the CDR3 reads CASSSPGTGKAYEQYF. The CDR3 region has the DNA TGTGCCAGCAGCTCCCCCGGGACAGGGAAAGCCTACGAGCAGTACTTC.